This entry lists 14 T cell receptor beta chains sequenced from one sample in a study of cytomegalovirus exposure and HLA in healthy donors. Some clones are missing from TCRdb's copy, which holds only in-frame ones; the method was immunoSEQ multiplex PCR. The sample records about 310,000 clones, over 75% being singletons. Sequenced input: PBMCs. The receptors stem from a man aged 30 to 45 in good health and CMV-seronegative.

The rearrangement joins TRBV11-3 to TRBJ2-1, with 8 bases aligning to TRBD2. Germline values: CDR1 SGHNT, CDR2 YENEEA. V was clipped by 5 bases and J by 2 bases; unmatched bases: 5. CDR3 length equals 15 residues. The CDR3: CASSLSGATYNEQFF. The DNA for the CDR3 is TGTGCCAGCAGCCTTAGCGGGGCTACCTACAATGAGCAGTTCTTC.

The chain has TRBV27 and TRBJ1-5, with a tentative D call TRBD1 (6 bases). V shed 6 bases and J shed 4 bases, with 16 bases lying between them. The CDR3 length is 15 residues. CDR1 is MNHEY, CDR2 SMNVEV, per germline (reference sequence). In DNA, the CDR3 is TGTGCCAGCAGGAAAGAAGGGGGTTGGAATCAGCCCCAGCATTTT. Translation gives CASRKEGGWNQPQHF.

The sample holds a few counts of this clone. V and J are TRBV18 and TRBJ2-7; no clear D. Per germline, CDR1 KGHSH and CDR2 LQKENI. The CDR3 runs to 14 residues. The V and J ends lost 1 base and 0 bases respectively, with 7 bases between them. The CDR3, as DNA: TGTGCCAGCTCACCACAACGGTCCTCCTACGAGCAGTACTTC. It yields the protein CASSPQRSSYEQYF.

V is TRBV29-1 and J is TRBJ1-1; D uncertain. Germline CDR1 SQVTM, CDR2 ANQGSEA. The CDR3 runs 14 residues. The ends were cut back, 0 bases at V and 6 bases at J, with 14 bases in the middle. The CDR3 reads CSVEDQIINAEAFF. The CDR3 coding sequence is TGCAGCGTTGAAGATCAGATCATTAACGCTGAAGCTTTCTTT. The full variable domain, in which reference TRBV29-1 and TRBJ1-1 provide the parts outside the CDR3, is SAVISQKPSRDICQRGTSLTIQCQVDSQVTMMFWYRQQPGQSLTLIATANQGSEATYESGFVIDKFPISRPNLTFSTLTVSNMSPEDSSIYLCSVEDQIINAEAFFGQGTRLTVV.

The CDR3 loop reads CASSKGTSTLGTGELFF. CDR3 nucleotides: TGTGCCAGCAGCAAAGGGACTAGCACCTTGGGCACCGGGGAGCTGTTTTTT. This sequence joins TRBV9 and TRBJ2-2, with 9 bases identical to TRBD2. Looked up from germline, CDR1 is SGDLS and CDR2 is YYNGEE. The CDR3 contains 17 residues. With V trimmed by 4 bases and J by 4 bases, 11 bases remained unmatched.

The V call is TRBV18, the J call TRBJ2-1; 7 nucleotides agree with TRBD1. The CDR3 length is 13 residues. The V gene end was trimmed by 6 bases and the J gene end by 6 bases; junction bases not matched to a gene: 5. Germline V CDR1 and CDR2: KGHSH, LQKENI. The CDR3: CASSLTGVNEQFF. CDR3 bases: TGTGCCAGCTCCCTTACAGGGGTCAATGAGCAGTTCTTC. Using reference TRBV18 and TRBJ2-1 for the parts outside the CDR3, the full variable domain is NAGVMQNPRHLVRRRGQEARLRCSPMKGHSHVYWYRQLPEEGLKFMVYLQKENIIDESGMPKERFSAEFPKEGPSILRIQQVVRGDSAAYFCASSLTGVNEQFFGPGTRLTVL.

The V call is TRBV7-9, the J call TRBJ1-4, with 12 bases fitting TRBD1. The CDR3 covers 18 residues. The V and J ends lost 5 bases and 10 bases, in that order; junction bases with no gene match: 17. Per the germline V gene, CDR1 is SEHNR and CDR2 is FQNEAQ (reference sequence). In nucleotides, the CDR3 is TGTGCCAGCAGCAGAGAGGGGACAGGGGGCCCCTTTGGAGGAAAACTGTTTTTT. This encodes CASSREGTGGPFGGKLFF. Complete variable domain (other parts from reference TRBV7-9 and TRBJ1-4): DTGVSQNPRHKITKRGQNVTFRCDPISEHNRLYWYRQTLGQGPEFLTYFQNEAQLEKSRLLSDRFSAERPKGSFSTLEIQRTEQGDSAMYLCASSREGTGGPFGGKLFFGSGTQLSVL.

This clone was recorded a few times. The rearrangement links TRBV5-6 to TRBJ1-5; 7 bases fit TRBD1. Trimming removed 6 bases from V and 5 bases from J; junction bases left unmatched: 8. Germline V gives CDR1 SGHDT, CDR2 YYEEEE. This CDR3 contains 14 residues. The CDR3 loop reads CASNLNRGHQPQHF. Here the CDR3 DNA reads TGTGCCAGCAACCTTAACAGGGGACATCAGCCCCAGCATTTT.

The chain carries TRBV18 and TRBJ1-6, with 7 bases fitting TRBD1. Germline V gene data show CDR1 as KGHSH and CDR2 as LQKENI. The V and J ends lost 2 bases and 3 bases, in that order; junction bases with no gene match: 4. The CDR3 spans 16 residues. The DNA for the CDR3 is TGTGCCAGCTCACCAGCGGCAGGGGGCTATAATTCACCCCTCCACTTT. Protein sequence: CASSPAAGGYNSPLHF.

The chain carries TRBV19 and TRBJ2-4; possibly TRBD2 for D (5 bases). Germline CDR1 LNHDA, CDR2 SQIVND (reference sequence). The V gene lost 5 bases and the J gene lost 0 bases, with 5 bases spanning the gap. This CDR3 has 13 amino acids. CDR3 amino acids: CASSGLAKNIQYF. For the CDR3, the DNA is TGTGCCAGTAGTGGACTAGCCAAAAACATTCAGTACTTC.

The rearrangement joins TRBV27 to TRBJ2-3, with D tentatively TRBD1 (5 bases). Germline V lookup: CDR1 MNHEY, CDR2 SMNVEV (reference sequence). Trimming left V 1 base short and J 4 bases short, with 9 bases between. This CDR3 comprises 14 residues. CDR3 DNA: TGTGCCAGCAGTTTATTAGGGGATGCAGATACGCAGTATTTT. The encoded protein is CASSLLGDADTQYF.

The V call is TRBV27, the J call TRBJ2-3, with TRBD1 as a possible D gene (6 bases). The CDR3 length is 15 residues. Germline V gene lookup returns CDR1 MNHEY and CDR2 SMNVEV (reference sequence). Trimming left V 3 bases short and J 2 bases short, with 12 bases between. As DNA, the CDR3 is TGTGCCAGCAGTTTGGGGACATTTTACACAGATACGCAGTATTTT. Amino acids: CASSLGTFYTDTQYF.

The V call is TRBV7-2, the J call TRBJ2-2; 7 nucleotides agree with TRBD2. The CDR3 loop spans 15 amino acids. Germline CDR1 reads SGHTA; CDR2 reads FQGNSA. V shed 4 bases, J shed 7 bases, and the junction held 9 bases outside the gene matches. The CDR3 region has the DNA TGTGCCAGCAGCTCGAGGACTAGGAAGGGCGGGGAGCTGTTTTTT. Its translation is CASSSRTRKGGELFF.

The V gene is TRBV7-6, the J gene TRBJ2-1; D is possibly TRBD1 (6 bases). Trimming left V 1 base short and J 2 bases short, with 12 bases between. Germline assignment: CDR1 SGHVS and CDR2 FNYEAQ. The CDR3 sequence is 16 residues long. For the CDR3, the DNA is TGTGCCAGCAGCTTAGTGCAGGGGATGACCTACAATGAGCAGTTCTTC. Protein product: CASSLVQGMTYNEQFF.